This is a list of T cell receptor beta chains from one sample in a study of T cells in Graves' hyperthyroidism and ophthalmopathy. TCRdb fed the multiplex PCR reads into MiXCR, producing one record per CDR3 protein. In the table there are 550,000 to 650,000 distinct CDR3 sequences, about 15% of which are singletons. Input material: blood. The receptors stem from a woman aged 25 to 39 with Graves' hyperthyroidism that later progressed to Graves' ophthalmopathy. Each CDR3 is given with its conserved first and last residue. A D gene is named only where the DNA matches it firmly. Clone sizes are given selectively: once, few, many, or a class where the clone is expanded.

cdr3_nt	cdr3_aa	v_call	clone_size	j_call	d_call
TGTGCCAGCAGTTTATCAACTAGCGGGAGCCCCTACGAGCAGTACTTC	CASSLSTSGSPYEQYF	TRBV12-3/TRBV12-4	few	TRBJ2-7	TRBD2
TGTGCCAGCAGCTCCGGGGGGGGACACAGTCTCGTAGAGACCCAGTACTTC	CASSSGGGHSLVETQYF	TRBV7-8	few	TRBJ2-5	TRBD2
TGTGCCAGCAGCTTAAGGGCAGATAGTGAAGCTTTCTTT	CASSLRADSEAFF	TRBV7-2	many	TRBJ1-1	-
TGTGCCAGCAGCCAAAATCCAACAGGGTGGGTGAGCCTGAACACTGAAGCTTTCTTT	CASSQNPTGWVSLNTEAFF	TRBV5-4	-	TRBJ1-1	-
TGTGCCAGCAGCGAGGCGGCAGGAACGGGCTACACCTTC	CASSEAAGTGYTF	TRBV6-2/TRBV6-3	-	TRBJ1-2	-
TGTGCCAGTAGTATAACAGCGGTGAACACCGGGGAGCTGTTTTTT	CASSITAVNTGELFF	TRBV19	many	TRBJ2-2	-
TGTGCCAGCAGTCCAGGGACAGGGACTCAGCCCCAGCATTTT	CASSPGTGTQPQHF	TRBV12-3/TRBV12-4	many	TRBJ1-5	TRBD1
TGCAGTGCTAGCGGGAGAACCGATACGCAGTATTTT	CSASGRTDTQYF	TRBV20-1	many	TRBJ2-3	-
TGTGCCAGCAGTGGGCCCGGGACAGCGGGTACCCAGTACTTC	CASSGPGTAGTQYF	TRBV6-1	many	TRBJ2-5	-
TGTGCCAGCAGCTTAAGATTAGCAAACACCGGGGAGCTGTTTTTT	CASSLRLANTGELFF	TRBV7-3	few	TRBJ2-2	-
TGTGCCAGCAGCCAACTGGCGGAAGAGACCCAGTACTTC	CASSQLAEETQYF	TRBV3-1	many	TRBJ2-5	-
TGTGCTAGTGGTCCCACTATAGCGGGAGGGCCAGTTACGCAGTATTTT	CASGPTIAGGPVTQYF	TRBV12-5	few	TRBJ2-3	TRBD2
TGCAGCGTACGGGGCAGTGTCTACGAGCAGTACTTC	CSVRGSVYEQYF	TRBV29-1	many	TRBJ2-7	-
TGTGCCAGCAGCGGACTAGGGCGAAGCGCGGAGCTGTTTTTT	CASSGLGRSAELFF	TRBV9	many	TRBJ2-2	-
TGTGCCTGGAGTAATAGCGGAAAGCTGGCAGATACGCAGTATTTT	CAWSNSGKLADTQYF	TRBV30	-	TRBJ2-3	-
TGTGCCAGCACTAAAGGGAGTACTGGGGCCAACGTCCTGACTTTC	CASTKGSTGANVLTF	TRBV27	few	TRBJ2-6	-
TGTGCCAGCAGCCAAGATATGGGCCTTCTCAGCCTCACAGATACGCAGTATTTT	CASSQDMGLLSLTDTQYF	TRBV4-2	few	TRBJ2-3	-
TGTGCCAGCAGCTCTTCCGGACAGGGAGGACTTGGCTACACCTTC	CASSSSGQGGLGYTF	TRBV7-9	many	TRBJ1-2	TRBD1
TGTGCCAGCAAGCCGGGACTAGCGGGATTGTACGAGCAGTACTTC	CASKPGLAGLYEQYF	TRBV6-1	few	TRBJ2-7	TRBD2
TGTGCCAGCAACGTCTCACAGGGTTTGTGGCCCACTGAAGCTTTCTTT	CASNVSQGLWPTEAFF	TRBV9	few	TRBJ1-1	-
TGTGCCAGCAGTTACTCGGGACCGGAAAATGAAAAACTGTTTTTT	CASSYSGPENEKLFF	TRBV6-5	many	TRBJ1-4	-
TGTGCCTGGAGTACAGCCTCCTACGAGCAGTACTTC	CAWSTASYEQYF	TRBV30	many	TRBJ2-7	-
TGTGCCAGCGTGGATAATAGCAATCAGCCCCAGCATTTT	CASVDNSNQPQHF	TRBV6-8	-	TRBJ1-5	-
TGTGCCAGCATGAGACAGGGGTTTAATGGCTACACCTTC	CASMRQGFNGYTF	TRBV2	few	TRBJ1-2	TRBD1
TGTGCCAGCAGAGTCCCCCGGGGACGGGATCAGCCCCAGCATTTT	CASRVPRGRDQPQHF	TRBV6-1	-	TRBJ1-5	-
TGTGCCAGCAGTTTATCTCACCCGCGTGGGGGATACGAGCAGTACTTC	CASSLSHPRGGYEQYF	TRBV27	many	TRBJ2-7	-
TGTGCCAGCAGCTTAGGACAGGGTGGAGGAAACACCATATATTTT	CASSLGQGGGNTIYF	TRBV11-2	many	TRBJ1-3	TRBD1
TGCGCCAGCAGCCAAGCCTTCGGGGGGGGAAATTCACCCCTCCACTTT	CASSQAFGGGNSPLHF	TRBV4-1	many	TRBJ1-6	-
TGCAGTGTCACATCTGCAGGGGGGGATACGCAGTATTTT	CSVTSAGGDTQYF	TRBV20-1	many	TRBJ2-3	-
TGTGCCAGCGGATTACTTTCCGCGACAGATACGCAGTATTTT	CASGLLSATDTQYF	TRBV2	once	TRBJ2-3	-
TGTGCCAGCAGCTCCGTTGGGACCAGCGGGAGCACAGATACGCAGTATTTT	CASSSVGTSGSTDTQYF	TRBV11-3	many	TRBJ2-3	-
TGTGCCAGCAGTCTACAGGGGGGAGCTAATGAAAAACTGTTTTTT	CASSLQGGANEKLFF	TRBV6-2/TRBV6-3	-	TRBJ1-4	TRBD1
TGCAGTGCTAGAGATGAGCAGTCCTATGGCTACACCTTC	CSARDEQSYGYTF	TRBV20-1	few	TRBJ1-2	-
TGTGCCAGCAGCTTAAAATATCTGGATCAGCCCCAGCATTTT	CASSLKYLDQPQHF	TRBV7-2	few	TRBJ1-5	-
TGTGCCAGCAGCTCGCAAGGACTAGGTGGCACCGGGGAGCTGTTTTTT	CASSSQGLGGTGELFF	TRBV11-3	many	TRBJ2-2	TRBD2
TGCAGTGCTCCGGGCATTAGCTCCTACGAGCAGTACTTC	CSAPGISSYEQYF	TRBV20-1	many	TRBJ2-7	-
TGTGCCAGCAGTGGCGACGGCGGGCAGCCCCAGCATTTT	CASSGDGGQPQHF	TRBV27	-	TRBJ1-5	-
TGCAGTGCGAAGGGGGAGCGGGGGAGCACCTACGAGCAGTACTTC	CSAKGERGSTYEQYF	TRBV20-1	many	TRBJ2-7	TRBD2
TGTGCCATCAGTGACCCTAGCGGGAAATCTGGGGCCAACGTCCTGACTTTC	CAISDPSGKSGANVLTF	TRBV10-3	few	TRBJ2-6	TRBD2
TGTGCCAGCAGTGAAGTGGGACAGGGGGCGCGGGAGACCCAGTACTTC	CASSEVGQGARETQYF	TRBV6-1	many	TRBJ2-5	TRBD1
TGTGCCAGCAGTAGACTAGCGGGAGCGTATGAGCAGTTCTTC	CASSRLAGAYEQFF	TRBV6-1	many	TRBJ2-1	TRBD2